This T cell receptor beta chain was sequenced in a study of cytomegalovirus exposure and HLA in healthy donors. In germline, CDR1 is MGHDK, CDR2 SYGVNS. Trimming removed 1 base at V and 7 bases at J, with 13 bases between. The CDR3 runs to 15 residues. This PCR relied on a set of 60 Vbeta primers and 13 Jbeta primers. Repertoires were generated with immunoSEQ multiplex PCR, while TCRdb's copy carries only in-frame clones and drops some. The repertoire consists of about 95,000 clones, with around 73% occurring once and the leading ten covering 4.1%. This TCR came from a middle-aged woman in good health and CMV-seropositive. The genes are TRBV25-1 and TRBJ1-4; D not certain. The sequencing input was PBMCs. CDR3 coding DNA: TGTGCCAGCAGTGAATTTTCTGGGAGTGGTGAAAAACTGTTTTTT. This translates into CASSEFSGSGEKLFF.